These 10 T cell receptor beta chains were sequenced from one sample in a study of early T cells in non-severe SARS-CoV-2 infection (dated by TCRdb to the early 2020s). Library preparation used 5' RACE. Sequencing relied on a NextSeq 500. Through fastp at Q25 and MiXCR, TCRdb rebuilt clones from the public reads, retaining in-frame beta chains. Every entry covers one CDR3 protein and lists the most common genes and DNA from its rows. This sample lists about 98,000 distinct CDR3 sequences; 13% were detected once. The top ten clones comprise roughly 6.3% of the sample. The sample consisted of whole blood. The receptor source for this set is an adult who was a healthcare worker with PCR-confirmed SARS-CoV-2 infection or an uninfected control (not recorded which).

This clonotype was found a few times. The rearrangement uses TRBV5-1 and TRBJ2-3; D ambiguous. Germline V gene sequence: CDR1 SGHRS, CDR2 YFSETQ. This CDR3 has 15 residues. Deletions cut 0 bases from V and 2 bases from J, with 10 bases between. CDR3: CASSLEVLLTDTQYF. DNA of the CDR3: TGCGCCAGCAGCTTGGAGGTTCTTCTCACAGATACGCAGTATTTT.

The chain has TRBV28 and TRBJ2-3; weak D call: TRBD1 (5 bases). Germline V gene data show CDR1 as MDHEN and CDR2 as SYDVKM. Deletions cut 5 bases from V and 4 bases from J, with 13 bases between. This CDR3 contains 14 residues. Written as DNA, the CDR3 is TGTGCCAGCAGTGAACCACCCAGGGCAGATACGCAGTATTTT. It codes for CASSEPPRADTQYF.

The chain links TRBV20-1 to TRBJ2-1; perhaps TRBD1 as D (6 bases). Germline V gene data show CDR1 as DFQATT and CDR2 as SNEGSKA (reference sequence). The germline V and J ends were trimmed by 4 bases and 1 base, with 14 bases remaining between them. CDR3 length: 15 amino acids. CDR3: CSAKDRNRSYNEQFF. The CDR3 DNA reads TGCAGTGCTAAAGACAGGAATAGGTCCTACAATGAGCAGTTCTTC.

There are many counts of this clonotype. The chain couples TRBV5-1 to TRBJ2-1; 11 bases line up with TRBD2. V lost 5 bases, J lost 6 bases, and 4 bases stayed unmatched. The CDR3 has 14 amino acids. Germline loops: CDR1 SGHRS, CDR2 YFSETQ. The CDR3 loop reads CASRSTSGSNEQFF. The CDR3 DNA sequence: TGCGCCAGCAGGTCCACTAGCGGGAGCAATGAGCAGTTCTTC. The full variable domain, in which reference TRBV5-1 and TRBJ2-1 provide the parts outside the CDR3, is KAGVTQTPRYLIKTRGQQVTLSCSPISGHRSVSWYQQTPGQGLQFLFEYFSETQRNKGNFPGRFSGRQFSNSRSEMNVSTLELGDSALYLCASRSTSGSNEQFFGPGTRLTVL.

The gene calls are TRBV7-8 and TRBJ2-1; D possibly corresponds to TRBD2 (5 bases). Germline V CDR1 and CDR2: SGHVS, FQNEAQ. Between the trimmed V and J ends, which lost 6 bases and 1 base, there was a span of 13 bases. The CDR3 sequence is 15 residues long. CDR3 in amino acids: CASRPKRTSYNEQFF. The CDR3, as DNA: TGTGCCAGCAGACCTAAGCGGACTTCCTACAATGAGCAGTTCTTC.

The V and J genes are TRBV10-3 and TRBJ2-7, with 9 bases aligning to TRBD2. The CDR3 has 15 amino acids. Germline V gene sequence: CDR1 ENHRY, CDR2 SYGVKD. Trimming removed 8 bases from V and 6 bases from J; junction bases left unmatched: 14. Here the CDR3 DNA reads TGTGCCATCGGTACGGGACTTGGCGGGAGGGCCGAGCAGTACTTC. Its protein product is CAIGTGLGGRAEQYF.

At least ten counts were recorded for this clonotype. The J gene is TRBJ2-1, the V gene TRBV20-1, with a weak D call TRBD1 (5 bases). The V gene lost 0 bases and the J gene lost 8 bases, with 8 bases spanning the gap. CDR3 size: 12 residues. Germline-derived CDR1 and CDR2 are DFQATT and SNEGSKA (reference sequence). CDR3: CSAREAGYEQFF. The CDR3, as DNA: TGCAGTGCTAGAGAGGCAGGGTATGAGCAGTTCTTC.

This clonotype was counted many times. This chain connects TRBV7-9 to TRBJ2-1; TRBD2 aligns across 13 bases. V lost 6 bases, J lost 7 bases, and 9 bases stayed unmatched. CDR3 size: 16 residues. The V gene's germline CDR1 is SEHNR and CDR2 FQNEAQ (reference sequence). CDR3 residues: CASRTPLAGGENEQFF. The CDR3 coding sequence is TGTGCCAGCAGAACACCACTAGCGGGAGGGGAAAATGAGCAGTTCTTC.

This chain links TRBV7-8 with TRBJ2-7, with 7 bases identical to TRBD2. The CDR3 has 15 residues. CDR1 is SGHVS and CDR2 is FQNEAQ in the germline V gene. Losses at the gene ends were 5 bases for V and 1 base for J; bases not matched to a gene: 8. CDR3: CASSPRTSVSYEQYF. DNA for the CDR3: TGTGCCAGCAGCCCAAGGACTAGTGTATCCTACGAGCAGTACTTC. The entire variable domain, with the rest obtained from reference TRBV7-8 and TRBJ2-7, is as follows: GAGVSQSPRYKVAKRGQDVALRCDPISGHVSLFWYQQALGQGPEFLTYFQNEAQLDKSGLPSDRFFAERPEGSVSTLKIQRTQQEDSAVYLCASSPRTSVSYEQYFGPGTRLTVT.

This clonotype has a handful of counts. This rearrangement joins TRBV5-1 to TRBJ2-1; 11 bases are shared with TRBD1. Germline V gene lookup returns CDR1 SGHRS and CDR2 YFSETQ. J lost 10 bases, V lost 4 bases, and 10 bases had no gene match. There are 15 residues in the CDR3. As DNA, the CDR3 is TGCGCCAGCAGCCTTTCCGGGACAGGGGGAGCCGAGCAGTTCTTC. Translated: CASSLSGTGGAEQFF.